One and the same sample provided the 2 T cell receptor beta chains below, sequenced in a study of T cells in Graves' hyperthyroidism and ophthalmopathy. There were TCR beta CDR3 regions amplified from RNA transcripts. Primed by the HTBI set, a first-round RT-PCR was run on the TCR CDR3. TCRdb re-called the multiplex PCR reads with MiXCR, one entry per CDR3 protein. The data show approximately 610,000 distinct CDR3 sequences, over 15% seen once. Sequenced input: blood. The receptors here all came from a woman aged 18-30 years with Graves' hyperthyroidism.

This clonotype was recorded at least ten times. The chain employs TRBV7-2 and TRBJ2-1, with 15 bases lining up with TRBD2. V lost 2 bases and J lost 5; bases outside the gene matches: 7. Germline lookup yields CDR1 SGHTA and CDR2 FQGNSA. CDR3 length equals 18 residues. The CDR3 protein is CASSLRTSGRVFNNEQFF. CDR3 DNA: TGTGCCAGCAGCTTAAGGACTAGCGGGAGGGTTTTCAACAATGAGCAGTTCTTC.

This clonotype was seen a few times. This chain connects TRBV12-3 or TRBV12-4 to TRBJ2-7; TRBD1 matches at 8 bases. V shed 5 bases, J shed 7 bases, and the junction held 19 bases outside the gene matches. The CDR3 is 17 residues long. In nucleotides, the CDR3 is TGTGCCAGCAGTCGACTGTCCCAGGGGGCGGACGGGTGGGAGCAGTACTTC. It codes for CASSRLSQGADGWEQYF.